The source of this TCR beta chain is a study of technical replicates of blood from a handful of donors. The repertoire was sequenced with immunoSEQ multiplex PCR; TCRdb's copy has only in-frame clones and lacks some. The repertoire consists of more than 75,000 clones, with almost 97% occurring once and the leading ten covering roughly 0.39%. V lost 4 bases and J lost 9; bases outside the gene matches: 12. CDR1 and CDR2 (germline): LGHNA, YSLEER. The CDR3 runs to 15 residues. Sequenced sample: T cells isolated from PBMCs. The sequence came from a human donor in good health. The chain carries TRBV4-3 and TRBJ2-1, with TRBD1 matching 7 bases. In DNA form, the CDR3 reads TGCGCCAGCAGCCCAACCTACCTAGGGGGCAGTGAGCAGTTCTTC. Residues: CASSPTYLGGSEQFF.